One and the same sample provided the 22 T cell receptor beta chains below, sequenced in a study of cytomegalovirus exposure and HLA in healthy donors. The study ran its PCR with 60 Vbeta and 13 Jbeta primers. Generated by immunoSEQ multiplex PCR, the TCRdb table keeps only in-frame clones and is missing some. Among about 130,000 clones listed, 77% were seen once. The specimen was PBMCs. The source is a woman in her forties in good health and CMV-seronegative.

The chain combines TRBV6-5 with TRBJ1-2, with D unclear. V was trimmed by 6 bases and J by 4 bases, leaving 12 bases between them. Looked up from germline, CDR1 is MNHEY and CDR2 is SVGAGI. CDR3 length: 13 amino acids. DNA for the CDR3: TGTGCCAGCAGCTTCGACACGGTCTATGGCTACACCTTC. This codes for CASSFDTVYGYTF.

This clone was detected once. The CDR3 region is CASRLTGGYGYTF. Here the CDR3 DNA reads TGTGCCAGCAGGCTCACAGGGGGCTATGGCTACACCTTC. The chain has TRBV28 and TRBJ1-2; TRBD1 agrees at 8 bases. The germline gives CDR1 MDHEN, CDR2 SYDVKM. V was clipped by 6 bases and J by 4 bases; unmatched bases: 4. The CDR3 contains 13 residues.

The rearrangement joins TRBV10-3 to TRBJ1-4; D uncertain. The CDR3 consists of 11 residues. The V end was cut by 8 bases, the J end by 13 bases, with 14 bases between. Germline CDR1 is ENHRY and CDR2 is SYGVKD. This CDR3 is CAIGPEGGLFF. CDR3 coding DNA: TGTGCCATCGGGCCAGAGGGTGGACTGTTTTTT.

The V gene is TRBV7-2, the J gene TRBJ1-3; 8 positions match TRBD1. CDR1 is SGHTA and CDR2 is FQGNSA in the germline V gene. V dropped 5 bases and J dropped 0; count of bases not matched to a gene: 6. The CDR3 consists of 16 residues. This CDR3 reads CASSPGQAISGNTIYF. Written as DNA, the CDR3 is TGTGCCAGCAGCCCGGGACAGGCGATCTCTGGAAACACCATATATTTT.

The chain combines TRBV7-3 with TRBJ2-3; no reliable D call. The CDR3 contains 16 residues. Trimming removed 2 bases from V and 1 base from J, with 13 bases in between. The germline CDR1 and CDR2 sequences are SGHTA and FQGTGA. Here the CDR3 reads CASSLVLGGGTDTQYF. The CDR3 DNA reads as TGTGCCAGCAGCTTAGTTTTGGGTGGAGGCACAGATACGCAGTATTTT.

The rearrangement uses TRBV6-1 and TRBJ1-1, with no clear D. V shed 9 bases and J shed 1 base, with 15 bases lying between them. The CDR3 length is 14 residues. The germline gives CDR1 MNHNS, CDR2 SASEGT. CDR3 protein: CASKVADKNTEAFF. The CDR3 nucleotides read TGTGCCAGTAAAGTCGCGGATAAGAACACTGAAGCTTTCTTT.

The rearrangement links TRBV6-1 to TRBJ2-5, with TRBD2 as a possible D gene (5 bases). CDR3 length: 14 amino acids. In germline, CDR1 is MNHNS, CDR2 SASEGT. V lost 1 base to trimming and J lost 5 bases, with 11 bases between them. This chain's CDR3 is CASSEGGSLETQYF. CDR3 nucleotide sequence: TGTGCCAGCAGTGAAGGAGGGTCTTTGGAGACCCAGTACTTC.

The chain's CDR3 is CASSFQGAYEQYF. The CDR3 DNA is TGCGCCAGCAGCTTTCAGGGGGCATACGAGCAGTACTTC. The chain is built from TRBV5-1 and TRBJ2-7, with TRBD1 identical over 8 bases. The CDR3 contains 13 residues. V shed 2 bases, J shed 4 bases, and the junction held 2 bases outside the gene matches. From germline, CDR1 is SGHRS and CDR2 YFSETQ.

The V call is TRBV6-5, the J call TRBJ1-2; D possibly corresponds to TRBD1 (5 bases). This CDR3 has 16 amino acids. With 0 bases removed from V and 8 bases from J, the gap between germline ends came to 19 bases. CDR1 and CDR2 (germline): MNHEY, SVGAGI. The CDR3 protein is CASSYSDKGHRSGYTF. CDR3 nucleotide sequence: TGTGCCAGCAGTTACTCGGATAAAGGACACCGAAGCGGCTACACCTTC.

In the case of this clone: At one of its ends the junction is not consistent with the germline gene, which may arise from a read error. This chain uses TRBV7-9 with TRBJ2-3; 9 bases are shared with TRBD2. Germline loops: CDR1 SEHNR, CDR2 FQNEAQ (reference sequence). CDR3 length: 18 residues. This CDR3 reads CSSSLLLAGDLSTDTQYF. The CDR3 nucleotides are TGTTCCAGCAGCTTGCTACTAGCGGGCGATCTGAGCACAGATACGCAGTATTTT.

This clone was detected only a few times. This rearrangement joins TRBV6-5 to TRBJ2-3, with 7 bases that match TRBD1. The ends lost 6 bases at V and 2 bases at J; junction bases unmatched: 8. The CDR3 is made up of 15 amino acids. Germline V gives CDR1 MNHEY, CDR2 SVGAGI. The CDR3 loop reads CASSSDRLFTDTQYF. CDR3 nucleotides: TGTGCCAGCAGCTCGGACAGGCTATTCACAGATACGCAGTATTTT.

This clone was found once. J is TRBJ1-5 and V is TRBV27, with 10 bases identical to TRBD1. V was clipped by 5 bases and J by 0 bases; unmatched bases: 7. Germline-derived CDR1 and CDR2 are MNHEY and SMNVEV (reference sequence). The CDR3 covers 17 residues. CDR3 sequence: CASSRTGGTYSNQPQHF. The CDR3 DNA reads as TGTGCCAGCAGTAGGACAGGGGGTACTTATAGCAATCAGCCCCAGCATTTT.

V is TRBV27 and J is TRBJ2-7, with D uncertain. This CDR3 spans 13 amino acids. Germline V gene data show CDR1 as MNHEY and CDR2 as SMNVEV (reference sequence). V lost 3 bases and J 2 bases, leaving 8 bases between the germline ends. The CDR3 loop is CASSFRETYEQYF. In nucleotides, the CDR3 is TGTGCCAGCAGTTTTAGAGAAACCTACGAGCAGTACTTC.

The CDR3 loop reads CASRTGTGVNQPQHF. The CDR3 coding sequence is TGTGCCAGCAGGACGGGGACAGGGGTCAATCAGCCCCAGCATTTT. The chain couples TRBV6-5 to TRBJ1-5; 10 bases map to TRBD1. Per germline, CDR1 MNHEY and CDR2 SVGAGI. This CDR3 spans 15 amino acids. The trim removed 6 bases at V and 3 bases at J, leaving 5 bases unmatched.

The gene calls are TRBV19 and TRBJ1-5; TRBD1 is a possible D gene (6 bases). Germline V gives CDR1 LNHDA, CDR2 SQIVND (reference sequence). V was pared by 7 bases and J by 6 bases, with 19 bases between. CDR3 length: 15 amino acids. CDR3 residues: CASTAPGHGIQPQHF. In DNA, the CDR3 is TGTGCCAGTACAGCGCCGGGACACGGTATTCAGCCCCAGCATTTT.

This clone was detected only once. The chain couples TRBV6-5 to TRBJ2-2; D possibly corresponds to TRBD2 (6 bases). The ends were cut back, 2 bases at V and 7 bases at J, with 8 bases in the middle. Germline-derived CDR1 and CDR2 are MNHEY and SVGAGI. The CDR3 loop spans 13 amino acids. DNA for the CDR3: TGTGCCAGCAGTTACGAGCGGGTCGGGGAGCTGTTTTTT. Translated: CASSYERVGELFF.

This clone has only one observation. The chain is built from TRBV4-1 and TRBJ1-3; 8 nucleotides line up with TRBD1. Trimming removed 0 bases from V and 3 bases from J; junction bases left unmatched: 10. Germline V gene lookup returns CDR1 MGHRA and CDR2 YSYEKL. The CDR3 length is 18 residues. CDR3 in DNA: TGCGCCAGCAGCCAAGATCGCGACAGGGGAACTTTTGGAAACACCATATATTTT. Its protein product is CASSQDRDRGTFGNTIYF.

The chain recombines TRBV7-8 with TRBJ1-1; 7 positions agree with TRBD1. Trimming took 5 bases from V and 2 from J; bases not matched to a gene: 5. Per germline, CDR1 SGHVS and CDR2 FQNEAQ. This CDR3 is built from 14 residues. In DNA form, the CDR3 reads TGTGCCAGCAGCAGTGGGACAGCAAACACTGAAGCTTTCTTT. Translated, it gives CASSSGTANTEAFF.

The chain couples TRBV5-4 to TRBJ1-5; perhaps TRBD1 as D (5 bases). Trimming removed 2 bases at V and 7 bases at J, with 7 bases between. From germline, CDR1 is SGHNT and CDR2 YYREEE (reference sequence). CDR3 length: 12 amino acids. The CDR3 loop reads CASSFQGQPQHF. CDR3 bases: TGTGCCAGCAGCTTTCAGGGCCAGCCCCAGCATTTT.

The chain joins TRBV7-9 to TRBJ1-1, with D possibly matching TRBD1 (5 bases). V was shortened by 2 bases and J by 3 bases, with 7 bases between the two germline ends. Germline V CDR1 and CDR2: SEHNR, FQNEAQ (reference sequence). The CDR3 spans 13 residues. CDR3 in amino acids: CASSLWGDTEAFF. The CDR3 DNA sequence: TGTGCCAGCAGCTTATGGGGGGACACTGAAGCTTTCTTT.

The J gene is TRBJ1-1, the V gene TRBV9; TRBD1 is a possible D gene (5 bases). The ends were cut back, 4 bases at V and 6 bases at J, with 22 bases in the middle. Germline V CDR1 and CDR2: SGDLS, YYNGEE. The CDR3 runs to 16 residues. DNA of the CDR3: TGTGCCAGCAGCTCTTACAGAAGCGGGGCCGTTGCTGAAGCTTTCTTT. As protein: CASSSYRSGAVAEAFF.

This clone was recorded only once. The rearrangement uses TRBV11-2 and TRBJ2-7; D possibly corresponds to TRBD2 (6 bases). The CDR3 has 16 amino acids. Between the trimmed V and J ends, which lost 1 base and 2 bases, there was a span of 15 bases. Germline CDR1 is SGHAT and CDR2 is FQNNGV. DNA for the CDR3: TGTGCCAGCAGCTTAGTGGCGGGGCTATCGACCTACGAGCAGTACTTC. Amino acid sequence: CASSLVAGLSTYEQYF.